This is a list of T cell receptor beta chains from one sample in a study of cytomegalovirus exposure and HLA in healthy donors. The data were produced by immunoSEQ multiplex PCR, yet TCRdb's version contains in-frame clones alone and is incomplete. The listing records 150,000 to 200,000 clones. The sample comprised PBMCs. These receptor sequences come from a woman in her late teens or twenties in good health and CMV-seropositive. The CDR3 runs from the conserved cysteine through the conserved F or W. Fields, in order: V gene, D gene, J gene, CDR3 protein, CDR3 DNA. A D gene is named only where the DNA matches it firmly.

TRBV6-5,.,TRBJ1-1,CASSGRGQAFF,TGTGCCAGCAGTGGTAGGGGCCAGGCTTTCTTT
TRBV2,TRBD1,TRBJ2-6,CASSEQGAGANVLTF,TGTGCCAGCAGCGAACAGGGGGCTGGGGCCAACGTCCTGACTTTC
TRBV2,.,TRBJ2-1,CASGLDYNEQFF,TGTGCCAGCGGACTGGATTACAATGAGCAGTTCTTC
TRBV7-9,.,TRBJ1-6,CASSSTYSPLHF,TGTGCCAGCAGCTCTACCTATTCACCCCTCCACTTT
TRBV5-1,TRBD1,TRBJ1-2,CASTPGQIGGYTF,TGCGCCAGCACCCCGGGACAGATCGGAGGCTACACCTTC
TRBV7-2,TRBD2,TRBJ2-3,CASRRGGASTDTQYF,TGTGCCAGCAGGCGGGGGGGAGCTAGCACAGATACGCAGTATTTT
TRBV6-6,TRBD2,TRBJ2-3,CASGTSGISTDTQYF,TGTGCCAGCGGAACTAGCGGGATTAGCACAGATACGCAGTATTTT
TRBV2,TRBD1,TRBJ2-1,CASSELGTGGEQFF,TGTGCCAGCAGTGAGTTGGGGACAGGGGGCGAGCAGTTCTTC
TRBV4-2,.,TRBJ1-2,CASSAGTASMIYGYTF,TGTGCCAGCAGCGCGGGGACGGCCTCTATGATCTATGGCTACACCTTC
TRBV27,.,TRBJ1-1,CASSLFVGANTEAFF,TGTGCCAGCAGTTTATTCGTGGGGGCGAACACTGAAGCTTTCTTT
TRBV7-8,.,TRBJ2-2,CASSFNRATGELFF,TGTGCCAGCAGCTTCAACAGGGCCACCGGGGAGCTGTTTTTT
TRBV4-2,TRBD2,TRBJ2-5,CASSQGRTSGLYQETQYF,TGTGCCAGCAGCCAAGGACGGACTAGCGGGTTATACCAAGAGACCCAGTACTTC
TRBV27,.,TRBJ2-7,CASSSDRLSSYEQYF,TGTGCCAGCAGTTCGGATCGACTATCGAGCTACGAGCAGTACTTC
TRBV6-1,.,TRBJ1-1,CASSEARVYGTEAFF,TGTGCCAGCAGTGAAGCCAGGGTGTATGGCACTGAAGCTTTCTTT
TRBV7-9,TRBD2,TRBJ2-3,CASSQSGETQYF,TGTGCCAGCAGCCAGAGCGGGGAGACGCAGTATTTT
TRBV5-1,TRBD1,TRBJ2-7,CASSLEGTGVTYEQYF,TGCGCCAGCAGCTTGGAGGGGACAGGGGTAACCTACGAGCAGTACTTC
TRBV5-6,TRBD2,TRBJ2-5,CASNLRGSGGTQETQYF,TGTGCCAGCAACCTCCGAGGTAGCGGGGGGACTCAAGAGACCCAGTACTTC
TRBV7-9,.,TRBJ1-1,CASSLKEIHEAFF,TGTGCCAGCAGCTTAAAAGAGATTCATGAAGCTTTCTTT
TRBV25-1,.,TRBJ1-2,CASSEYNSDRIYGYTF,TGTGCCAGCAGTGAATACAATTCGGACAGAATCTATGGCTACACCTTC
TRBV5-1,TRBD1,TRBJ2-5,CASSLAQGEAAQYF,TGCGCCAGCAGCTTGGCCCAGGGGGAAGCGGCCCAGTACTTC
TRBV25-1,TRBD2,TRBJ2-5,CASSTQSKSGRAIETQYF,TGTGCCAGCAGTACACAAAGCAAGAGCGGGAGGGCCATTGAGACCCAGTACTTC
TRBV18,.,TRBJ1-2,CASSPPTGEGYTF,TGTGCCAGCTCACCCCCCACGGGAGAGGGCTACACCTTC
TRBV7-9,TRBD1,TRBJ1-1,CASSLDRTGVDTEAFF,TGTGCCAGCAGCTTAGACCGGACAGGGGTGGACACTGAAGCTTTCTTT
TRBV5-5,.,TRBJ2-1,CASSPNRQGSTHNEQFF,TGTGCCAGCAGCCCAAATCGCCAGGGTTCGACACACAATGAGCAGTTCTTC
TRBV7-2,TRBD2,TRBJ2-3,CASSSRLAGGNTDTQYF,TGTGCCAGCAGCTCAAGACTAGCGGGGGGGAACACAGATACGCAGTATTTT
TRBV28,TRBD1,TRBJ1-2,CASSLTGAGYTF,TGTGCCAGCAGCTTGACAGGGGCCGGCTACACCTTC
TRBV5-5,.,TRBJ1-1,CASSFTGRGTEAFF,TGTGCCAGCAGCTTTACAGGGAGGGGGACTGAAGCTTTCTTT
TRBV5-5,.,TRBJ1-2,CASITPLGGYTF,TGTGCCAGCATCACTCCACTGGGCGGCTACACCTTC
TRBV18,.,TRBJ2-5,CASSPESETQYF,TGTGCCAGCTCACCAGAGTCGGAGACCCAGTACTTC
TRBV7-9,.,TRBJ2-1,CASSSRGDNEQFF,TGTGCCAGCAGCTCTCGAGGAGACAATGAGCAGTTCTTC
TRBV14,.,TRBJ2-7,CASSQEVTASGYEQYF,TGTGCCAGCAGCCAAGAAGTTACGGCAAGCGGCTACGAGCAGTACTTC
TRBV11-2,TRBD2,TRBJ2-1,CASSTRLAGGGTSEQFF,TGTGCCAGCAGCACTAGACTAGCGGGAGGAGGTACGAGTGAGCAGTTCTTC
TRBV5-1,.,TRBJ1-1,CASSVEQGWYTEAFF,TGCGCCAGCAGCGTCGAGCAGGGGTGGTACACTGAAGCTTTCTTT
TRBV30,.,TRBJ2-1,CAWGSDSYNEQFF,TGTGCCTGGGGATCGGACAGCTACAATGAGCAGTTCTTC
TRBV4-1,.,TRBJ1-1,CASSPGGTEAFF,TGCGCCAGCAGTCCCGGGGGAACTGAAGCTTTCTTT
TRBV9,.,TRBJ1-1,CASSVSSEAGTEAFF,TGTGCCAGCAGCGTATCCAGTGAGGCGGGAACTGAAGCTTTCTTT
TRBV7-2,.,TRBJ1-2,CASSLVGSNSNYGYTF,TGTGCCAGCAGCTTAGTGGGCAGCAATTCTAACTATGGCTACACCTTC